This T cell receptor beta chain was identified in a study of T-cell memory formation after mild COVID-19. Study-level information: Largely donor-specific sequence clusters came from a couple of donors.

One entry per CDR3 protein results from TCRdb running MiXCR on the 5' RACE reads. In the table there are some 260,000 distinct CDR3 sequences, 16% of which are singletons. The sequence was collected from a man in his late teens or twenties who had mild COVID-19 (a few samples of this study predate the infection). Cell type and time point are not known. Sequenced sample: PBMCs or a T cell subset sorted from them (not recorded which).

CDR3: CASSGGQVRGTEAFF. CDR3 sequence (DNA): TGCGCCAGCAGCGGGGGACAGGTTAGGGGTACTGAAGCTTTCTTT. The V call is TRBV5-1, the J call TRBJ1-1; 8 bases map to TRBD1. This CDR3 has 15 residues. Per the germline V gene, CDR1 is SGHRS and CDR2 is YFSETQ. With V trimmed by 4 bases and J by 5 bases, 10 bases remained unmatched.